This TCR beta chain was sequenced in a study of response to subunit inactivated influenza vaccine. The table lists this clonotype with a few counts. The antigen is unknown. TCRdb reanalysed the RT-PCR reads using MiXCR and keeps one entry per CDR3 protein. The table shows hundreds of thousands of distinct CDR3 sequences, with 10% to 11% occurring only once. CDR1 and CDR2 from the germline V gene are LGHNA and YSLEER. The CDR3 is 17 residues long. With V trimmed by 1 base and J by 6 bases, 13 bases remained unmatched. The study's findings and limits: Each seasonal flu vaccination may recruit only limited new T cells, authors suggested.

The TCR originated in a man aged 45 to 65 who received an inactivated influenza vaccine. J is TRBJ2-3 and V is TRBV4-3, with 7 bases matching TRBD2. The specimen was PBMCs from blood, collected about 40 days after vaccination. The CDR3 region is CASSQGGGFSILDTQYF. The CDR3 DNA sequence: TGCGCCAGCAGCCAAGGGGGAGGGTTTAGCATTTTGGATACGCAGTATTTT.